This passage covers 15 T cell receptor beta chains from one sample sequenced in a study of blood T cell repertoires in COVID-19. Method: immunoSEQ multiplex PCR; TCRdb's copy keeps in-frame clones and lacks some. The table has about 270,000 clones, more than 65% seen once; the top ten hold about 3%. Sequenced: peripheral blood. The receptor set was obtained from a woman aged 18-29 years with acute or convalescent COVID-19.

This chain joins TRBV18 and TRBJ2-1, with TRBD1 matching 7 bases. Germline values: CDR1 KGHSH, CDR2 LQKENI. The CDR3 consists of 17 residues. Germline trimming cut 4 bases from V and 2 bases from J; bases unmatched to any gene: 11. CDR3 nucleotides: TGTGCCAGCTCACGAACAGGGGATACCCTGACCTACAATGAGCAGTTCTTC. This encodes CASSRTGDTLTYNEQFF.

The genes are TRBV9 and TRBJ2-2, with 12 nucleotides matching TRBD2. The CDR3 is 16 amino acids. The germline gives CDR1 SGDLS, CDR2 YYNGEE. With 3 bases clipped from V and 7 bases from J, the junction kept 7 bases outside the gene matches. Here the CDR3 DNA reads TGTGCCAGCAGCGGGACTAGCGGGACTCTTGTCGGGGAGCTGTTTTTT. The encoded protein is CASSGTSGTLVGELFF.

This rearrangement joins TRBV11-3 to TRBJ2-3; TRBD2 is a possible D gene (6 bases). The V end was cut by 5 bases, the J end by 2 bases, with 17 bases between. The CDR3 is 16 amino acids. Germline-derived CDR1 and CDR2 are SGHNT and YENEEA. The CDR3 nucleotides read TGTGCCAGCAGCCCGGGGGATAGACTTAACACAGATACGCAGTATTTT. Protein: CASSPGDRLNTDTQYF. The entire variable domain, with the rest obtained from reference TRBV11-3 and TRBJ2-3, is as follows: EAGVVQSPRYKIIEKKQPVAFWCNPISGHNTLYWYLQNLGQGPELLIRYENEEAVDDSQLPKDRFSAERLKGVDSTLKIQPAELGDSAVYLCASSPGDRLNTDTQYFGPGTRLTVL.

The J gene is TRBJ2-1, the V gene TRBV5-3; 8 nucleotides line up with TRBD2. TRBV5-3 is designated an ORF whose function remains uncertain. The CDR3 runs 17 residues. With 2 bases clipped from V and 5 bases from J, the junction kept 12 bases outside the gene matches. This CDR3 is CARSFVPSGSWDNEQFF. The CDR3 region has the DNA TGTGCCAGAAGCTTCGTTCCTAGCGGGTCATGGGACAATGAGCAGTTCTTC.

This clone was seen a single time. This sequence joins TRBV5-1 and TRBJ2-1; D is possibly TRBD2 (6 bases). This CDR3 has 15 amino acids. V lost 1 base, J lost 5 bases, and 13 bases lay in between. CDR1 is SGHRS and CDR2 is YFSETQ in the germline V gene. CDR3 bases: TGCGCCAGCAGCTTGTCGGCGGGAACGGACAATGAGCAGTTCTTC. It encodes CASSLSAGTDNEQFF.

The CDR3 region is CASSFGGQGRSYTF. The CDR3 coding sequence is TGTGCCAGCAGTTTTGGTGGGCAGGGTCGAAGCTACACCTTC. The V and J genes are TRBV27 and TRBJ1-2; D is possibly TRBD1 (5 bases). V was shortened by 3 bases and J by 9 bases, with 17 bases between the two germline ends. CDR1 MNHEY and CDR2 SMNVEV come from the germline V gene (reference sequence). CDR3 length: 14 amino acids.

The chain is built from TRBV7-2 and TRBJ2-3, with 9 nucleotides matching TRBD2. The length of the CDR3 is 15 residues. Germline CDR1 and CDR2: SGHTA and FQGNSA. Trimming took 3 bases from V and 4 from J; bases not matched to a gene: 5. The CDR3 nucleotides read TGTGCCAGCAGCTTTAGCGGGAGCCCGGCAGATACGCAGTATTTT. The encoded protein is CASSFSGSPADTQYF. Looking up the rest from reference TRBV7-2 and TRBJ2-3 gives the full variable domain: GAGVSQSPSNKVTEKGKDVELRCDPISGHTALYWYRQSLGQGLEFLIYFQGNSAPDKSGLPSDRFSAERTGGSVSTLTIQRTQQEDSAVYLCASSFSGSPADTQYFGPGTRLTVL.

The chain links TRBV5-1 to TRBJ1-2; TRBD1 matches 9 bases. The CDR3 is made up of 14 amino acids. Germline V lookup: CDR1 SGHRS, CDR2 YFSETQ. V dropped 5 bases and J dropped 6; count of bases not matched to a gene: 8. The CDR3 coding sequence is TGCGCCAGCAGACCCCGGGACAGGGTAAATGGCTACACCTTC. Protein sequence: CASRPRDRVNGYTF.

The chain has TRBV29-1 and TRBJ1-1; 10 bases agree with TRBD1. Per germline, CDR1 SQVTM and CDR2 ANQGSEA. Unmatched junction bases numbered 9, after V lost 8 bases and J lost 3 bases. CDR3 length equals 14 residues. For the CDR3, the DNA is TGCAGCTCAGGACAGGGGGGGATTCACACTGAAGCTTTCTTT. Its translation is CSSGQGGIHTEAFF.

Here the CDR3 reads CASSQDPLAGAWNEQFF. The CDR3 DNA is TGCGCCAGCAGCCAAGACCCACTAGCGGGAGCATGGAATGAGCAGTTCTTC. The V call is TRBV4-1, the J call TRBJ2-1; 11 bases fit TRBD2. After removal of 0 bases from V and 7 bases from J, the junction contained 8 bases not matched to a gene. Germline CDR1 and CDR2: MGHRA and YSYEKL. The CDR3 is 17 amino acids.

The chain recombines TRBV20-1 with TRBJ2-1; 10 bases are shared with TRBD2. After removal of 3 bases from V and 3 bases from J, the junction contained 5 bases not matched to a gene. CDR3 length equals 15 residues. The germline V gene has CDR1 DFQATT and CDR2 SNEGSKA (reference sequence). This CDR3 reads CSASSLAGGYNEQFF. CDR3 in DNA: TGCAGTGCTAGTTCTTTAGCGGGAGGCTACAATGAGCAGTTCTTC.

This clone was observed once. The chain joins TRBV18 to TRBJ2-1; D remains unclear. The CDR3 totals 14 residues. Germline CDR1 is KGHSH and CDR2 is LQKENI. Trimming shortened V by 1 base and J by 9 bases, and 13 bases separated the two germline ends. The CDR3 nucleotides are TGTGCCAGCTCACCACTAGACTCTGGTGGTGAGCAGTTCTTC. Protein product: CASSPLDSGGEQFF. Filled out from reference TRBV18 and TRBJ2-1, the complete variable domain reads NAGVMQNPRHLVRRRGQEARLRCSPMKGHSHVYWYRQLPEEGLKFMVYLQKENIIDESGMPKERFSAEFPKEGPSILRIQQVVRGDSAAYFCASSPLDSGGEQFFGPGTRLTVL.

This clone was counted a single time. The rearrangement uses TRBV18 and TRBJ1-3; no reliable D call. Deletions cut 10 bases from V and 9 bases from J, with 13 bases between. Looked up from germline, CDR1 is KGHSH and CDR2 is LQKENI. This CDR3 spans 11 amino acids. The CDR3 coding sequence is TGTGCCATCAATACCCGGGGCACCATATATTTT. The encoded protein is CAINTRGTIYF.

The rearrangement joins TRBV7-2 to TRBJ1-6; the D gene is possibly TRBD1 (5 bases). The V end was cut by 1 base, the J end by 8 bases, with 15 bases between. Germline CDR1 SGHTA, CDR2 FQGNSA. The CDR3 is 16 residues long. The CDR3 protein is CASSLGFGALHSPLHF. The CDR3 bases are TGTGCCAGCAGCTTAGGATTTGGGGCTCTCCATTCACCCCTCCACTTT.

This chain joins TRBV4-1 and TRBJ2-7, with D possibly matching TRBD1 (5 bases). Per germline, CDR1 MGHRA and CDR2 YSYEKL. This CDR3 comprises 16 residues. Between the trimmed V and J ends, which lost 0 bases and 2 bases, there was a span of 14 bases. In nucleotides, the CDR3 is TGCGCCAGCAGCCAAGATTTGTTGAGACAGCCCTACGAGCAGTACTTC. This encodes CASSQDLLRQPYEQYF.